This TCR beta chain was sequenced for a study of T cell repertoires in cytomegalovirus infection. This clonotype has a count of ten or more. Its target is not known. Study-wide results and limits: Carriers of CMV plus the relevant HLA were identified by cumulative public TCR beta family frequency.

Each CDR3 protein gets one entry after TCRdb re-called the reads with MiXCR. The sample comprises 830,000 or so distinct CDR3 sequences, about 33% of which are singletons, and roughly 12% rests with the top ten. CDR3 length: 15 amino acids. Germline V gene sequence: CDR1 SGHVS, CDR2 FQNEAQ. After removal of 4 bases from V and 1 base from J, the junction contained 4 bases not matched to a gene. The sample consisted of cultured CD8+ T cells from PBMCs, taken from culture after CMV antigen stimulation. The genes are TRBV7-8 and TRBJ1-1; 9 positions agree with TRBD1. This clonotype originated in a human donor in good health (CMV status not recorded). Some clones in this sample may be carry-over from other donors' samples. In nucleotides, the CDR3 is TGTGCCAGCAGCTCATACAGGGGGCCGAACACTGAAGCTTTCTTT. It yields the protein CASSSYRGPNTEAFF.